One and the same sample provided the 25 T cell receptor beta chains below, sequenced in a study of radiotherapy plus CTLA-4 blockade in lung cancer. The repertoire was sequenced with immunoSEQ multiplex PCR; TCRdb's copy has only in-frame clones and lacks some. Seen here are tens of thousands of clones, around four fifths observed once, and the top ten hold 7.5%. The material sequenced was peripheral blood, taken from a patient treated with radiotherapy plus ipilimumab. These receptors came from a human donor with non-small cell lung cancer who had stable disease on radiotherapy plus ipilimumab.

About this clone itself: Lacking the conserved final phenylalanine or tryptophan, this CDR3 likely reflects a read error. This chain links TRBV6-4 with TRBJ1-2; D is possibly TRBD1 (5 bases). This CDR3 spans 15 amino acids. Germline CDR1 is MRHNA and CDR2 is SNTAGT. The ends were cut back, 3 bases at V and 4 bases at J, with 15 bases in the middle. The CDR3 reads CASSEAGEGSYGYTL. CDR3 coding DNA: TGTGCCAGCAGTGAAGCTGGGGAGGGGAGCTATGGCTACACCCTC.

The chain carries TRBV7-2 and TRBJ2-5, with D maybe TRBD2 (6 bases). CDR1 is SGHTA, CDR2 FQGNSA, per germline. The CDR3 is 14 amino acids. Trimming cost V 5 bases and J 3 bases, with 13 bases left between them. CDR3 loop: CASSPPPGEETQYF. DNA of the CDR3: TGTGCCAGCAGCCCTCCCCCGGGAGAAGAGACCCAGTACTTC.

This chain connects TRBV18 to TRBJ1-2, with D unclear. Germline assignment: CDR1 KGHSH and CDR2 LQKENI. Trimming took 2 bases from V and 1 from J, leaving 14 bases between them. CDR3 length: 16 amino acids. The CDR3 protein is CASSPMSTGNNYGYTF. For the CDR3, the DNA is TGTGCCAGCTCACCAATGAGTACGGGTAATAACTATGGCTACACCTTC. Full variable domain (outside the CDR3, taken from reference TRBV18 and TRBJ1-2): NAGVMQNPRHLVRRRGQEARLRCSPMKGHSHVYWYRQLPEEGLKFMVYLQKENIIDESGMPKERFSAEFPKEGPSILRIQQVVRGDSAAYFCASSPMSTGNNYGYTFGSGTRLTVV.

This chain uses TRBV5-1 with TRBJ2-7, with 8 bases lining up with TRBD1. The CDR3 is made up of 15 amino acids. Trimming removed 0 bases from V and 3 bases from J; junction bases left unmatched: 5. Per germline, CDR1 SGHRS and CDR2 YFSETQ. The CDR3 is CASSLGTGNFYEQYV. CDR3 nucleotides: TGCGCCAGCAGCTTGGGGACAGGGAACTTCTACGAGCAGTACGTC.

The chain joins TRBV6-5 to TRBJ2-7; 8 bases agree with TRBD2. In germline, CDR1 is MNHEY, CDR2 SVGAGI. CDR3 length equals 14 residues. J lost 2 bases, V lost 3 bases, and 3 bases had no gene match. CDR3 in DNA: TGTGCCAGCAGTTATGAGCGGGGGACCTACGAGCAGTACTTC. Protein: CASSYERGTYEQYF.

V and J are TRBV27 and TRBJ1-5, with D unresolved. V lost 0 bases and J 2 bases, leaving 8 bases between the germline ends. This CDR3 contains 15 residues. Looked up from germline, CDR1 is MNHEY and CDR2 is SMNVEV (reference sequence). DNA of the CDR3: TGTGCCAGCAGTTTATCGTTAGGAGGCAATCAGCCCCAGCATTTT. It yields the protein CASSLSLGGNQPQHF.

This chain connects TRBV10-3 to TRBJ2-1, with TRBD1 as a possible D gene (5 bases). This CDR3 is built from 14 residues. Per the germline V gene, CDR1 is ENHRY and CDR2 is SYGVKD. Trimming cost V 4 bases and J 8 bases, with 15 bases left between them. Here the CDR3 reads CAISGPGFMDEQFF. The CDR3 DNA reads as TGTGCCATCAGTGGGCCAGGGTTTATGGATGAGCAGTTCTTC.

The chain joins TRBV14 to TRBJ2-1, with TRBD2 matching over 14 bases. This CDR3 has 15 residues. Trimming at V came to 4 bases and at J to 6 bases, leaving 2 bases not matched to a gene. Looked up from germline, CDR1 is SGHDN and CDR2 is FVKESK. CDR3 residues: CASSPTSGGGNEQFF. DNA of the CDR3: TGTGCCAGCAGCCCGACTAGCGGGGGGGGCAATGAGCAGTTCTTC.

The gene calls are TRBV5-1 and TRBJ1-1; no clear D gene. The CDR3 contains 14 residues. Germline CDR1 and CDR2: SGHRS and YFSETQ. Deletions cut 4 bases from V and 0 bases from J, with 10 bases between. In DNA form, the CDR3 reads TGCGCCAGCAGCGCCTCAGTCATGAACACTGAAGCTTTCTTT. Residues: CASSASVMNTEAFF.

For the CDR3, the DNA is TGTGCCAGTAGTCCTAGGGACAGGAACTATGGCTACACCTTC. Translated: CASSPRDRNYGYTF. The J gene is TRBJ1-2, the V gene TRBV19; 8 bases map to TRBD1. V was clipped by 5 bases and J by 2 bases; unmatched bases: 4. Germline V gives CDR1 LNHDA, CDR2 SQIVND (reference sequence). The CDR3 covers 14 residues. Supplemented by reference TRBV19 and TRBJ1-2, the full variable domain reads DGGITQSPKYLFRKEGQNVTLSCEQNLNHDAMYWYRQDPGQGLRLIYYSQIVNDFQKGDIAEGYSVSREKKESFPLTVTSAQKNPTAFYLCASSPRDRNYGYTFGSGTRLTVV.

This sequence joins TRBV2 and TRBJ2-2; 8 bases map to TRBD1. V dropped 2 bases and J dropped 5; count of bases not matched to a gene: 4. CDR3 length: 15 amino acids. The germline V gene has CDR1 SNHLY and CDR2 FYNNEI. CDR3 in amino acids: CASSELGQGTGELFF. DNA of the CDR3: TGTGCCAGCAGTGAATTAGGACAGGGAACCGGGGAGCTGTTTTTT.

The chain recombines TRBV6-1 with TRBJ1-3, with a tentative D call TRBD1 (6 bases). The germline V and J ends were trimmed by 6 bases and 1 base, with 13 bases remaining between them. Germline V CDR1 and CDR2: MNHNS, SASEGT. This CDR3 spans 15 amino acids. CDR3 sequence: CASSPTGVSGNTIYF. CDR3 coding DNA: TGTGCCAGCAGCCCGACAGGAGTATCTGGAAACACCATATATTTT.

The genes are TRBV9 and TRBJ1-1, with 9 bases identical to TRBD1. The V and J ends lost 4 bases and 5 bases, in that order; junction bases with no gene match: 6. The germline CDR1 and CDR2 sequences are SGDLS and YYNGEE. There are 14 residues in the CDR3. The CDR3 spells CASSRDRGETEAFF. CDR3 DNA: TGTGCCAGCAGCCGAGACAGGGGGGAGACTGAAGCTTTCTTT.

This clone has a single count. J is TRBJ1-2 and V is TRBV30; TRBD1 agrees at 8 bases. The V gene's germline CDR1 is GTSNPN and CDR2 SVGIG (reference sequence). This CDR3 is 17 amino acids long. With 3 bases clipped from V and 1 base from J, the junction kept 13 bases outside the gene matches. The CDR3 is CAWRDRTGKLGNYGYTF. In DNA form, the CDR3 reads TGTGCCTGGAGAGACAGGACAGGGAAGTTGGGTAACTATGGCTACACCTTC.

This clone was detected only a few times. Other nucleotide sequences in the sample specify the same CDR3. V is TRBV29-1 and J is TRBJ1-1; D ambiguous. Germline CDR1 SQVTM, CDR2 ANQGSEA. The CDR3 covers 11 residues. The V and J ends lost 3 bases and 2 bases respectively, with 4 bases between them. The CDR3 DNA sequence: TGCAGCGTTGACAGAAACACTGAAGCTTTCTTT. This translates into CSVDRNTEAFF. Looking up the rest from reference TRBV29-1 and TRBJ1-1 gives the full variable domain: SAVISQKPSRDICQRGTSLTIQCQVDSQVTMMFWYRQQPGQSLTLIATANQGSEATYESGFVIDKFPISRPNLTFSTLTVSNMSPEDSSIYLCSVDRNTEAFFGQGTRLTVV.

The genes are TRBV18 and TRBJ2-1; 9 nucleotides agree with TRBD2. CDR1 is KGHSH, CDR2 LQKENI, per germline. V lost 8 bases to trimming and J lost 8 bases; unmatched junction nucleotides: 10. This CDR3 contains 14 residues. This chain's CDR3 is CASQGASGDHEQFF. The CDR3 DNA reads TGTGCCAGCCAAGGGGCTAGCGGGGATCATGAGCAGTTCTTC.

The J gene is TRBJ2-1, the V gene TRBV11-1; 11 bases are shared with TRBD1. The CDR3 runs 15 residues. Per the germline V gene, CDR1 is SGHAT and CDR2 is FQDESV (reference sequence). The J segment lost 4 bases and the V segment lost 3 bases, leaving 2 bases of the junction unmatched. CDR3 in amino acids: CASSLDRGPYNEQFF. The CDR3 DNA reads TGTGCCAGCAGCTTGGACAGGGGGCCGTACAATGAGCAGTTCTTC.

The V gene is TRBV10-1, the J gene TRBJ2-1; tentatively, D is TRBD1 (5 bases). The CDR3 extends over 12 amino acids. Germline V lookup: CDR1 WNHNN, CDR2 SYGVQD (reference sequence). The V and J ends lost 3 bases and 6 bases respectively, with 6 bases between them. CDR3 residues: CASSDRGNEQFF. CDR3 sequence (DNA): TGCGCCAGCAGTGATAGGGGCAATGAGCAGTTCTTC.

The chain recombines TRBV27 with TRBJ1-5, with D tentatively TRBD1 (5 bases). The germline V and J ends were trimmed by 5 bases and 7 bases, with 21 bases remaining between them. CDR1 is MNHEY, CDR2 SMNVEV, per germline (reference sequence). The CDR3 spans 16 residues. The CDR3 sequence: CASSPLGGGLGQPQHF. The DNA of the CDR3 is TGTGCCAGCAGTCCACTTGGGGGAGGGCTGGGACAGCCCCAGCATTTT.

This clone was seen more than once but under ten times. The chain couples TRBV27 to TRBJ2-7; 9 bases are a match to TRBD1. J was trimmed by 4 bases and V by 4 bases; bases with no gene match: 5. Germline V gene lookup returns CDR1 MNHEY and CDR2 SMNVEV (reference sequence). The CDR3 is made up of 14 amino acids. This CDR3 is CASSYRTGAYEQYV. DNA of the CDR3: TGTGCCAGCAGTTACCGGACAGGGGCGTACGAGCAGTACGTC.

V usage is TRBV4-1 and J usage is TRBJ1-2; D is possibly TRBD1 (6 bases). The length of the CDR3 is 13 residues. V was trimmed by 1 base and J by 9 bases, leaving 12 bases between them. From germline, CDR1 is MGHRA and CDR2 YSYEKL. CDR3 region: CASSQGRDTRYTF. Written as DNA, the CDR3 is TGCGCCAGCAGCCAAGGACGGGACACCCGCTACACCTTC.

The chain uses TRBV4-3 and TRBJ1-2, with a possible D match to TRBD1 (6 bases). The CDR3 consists of 17 residues. The V and J ends lost 1 base and 5 bases respectively, with 20 bases between them. Germline values: CDR1 LGHNA, CDR2 YSLEER. The CDR3 loop reads CASSQGLPGQIYYGYTF. In nucleotides, the CDR3 is TGCGCCAGCAGCCAAGGCCTACCGGGACAAATCTATTATGGCTACACCTTC.

This chain joins TRBV23-1 and TRBJ1-4; D possibly corresponds to TRBD1 (5 bases). TRBV23-1 is marked as an open reading frame, function uncertain. The CDR3 has 14 residues. The ends were cut back, 4 bases at V and 0 bases at J, with 6 bases in the middle. CDR3 in amino acids: CASSPTATNEKLFF. CDR3 coding DNA: TGCGCCAGCAGTCCGACAGCAACTAATGAAAAACTGTTTTTT.

This chain links TRBV28 with TRBJ1-1; TRBD1 is a possible D gene (6 bases). Trimming shortened V by 5 bases and J by 5 bases, and 12 bases separated the two germline ends. Germline V gene lookup returns CDR1 MDHEN and CDR2 SYDVKM. The CDR3 spans 13 residues. CDR3 amino acids: CASSKGGTTEAFF. In nucleotides, the CDR3 is TGTGCCAGCAGTAAGGGGGGCACGACTGAAGCTTTCTTT.

The rearrangement joins TRBV7-6 to TRBJ1-6; 9 bases match TRBD1. Germline CDR1 and CDR2: SGHVS and FNYEAQ. This CDR3 comprises 15 residues. J was trimmed by 5 bases and V by 4 bases; bases with no gene match: 3. The CDR3: CASSSGQGNNSPLHF. The CDR3 DNA reads TGTGCCAGCAGCTCCGGACAGGGGAATAATTCACCCCTCCACTTT.